One and the same sample provided the 28 T cell receptor beta chains below, sequenced in a study of T cell repertoires in cytomegalovirus infection. TCRdb re-called the reads with MiXCR, one entry per CDR3 protein. Altogether 150,000 to 200,000 distinct CDR3 sequences are present, roughly 14% being singletons, with the ten largest covering roughly 30%. The sequenced material came from PBMCs. The receptors shown here come from a human donor in good health (CMV status not recorded). Some clones in this sample may be carry-over from other donors' samples.

The sample holds many counts of this clonotype. V gene TRBV29-1 combines with J gene TRBJ2-5; D possibly uses TRBD1 or TRBD2 (5 bases each). Germline CDR1 and CDR2: SQVTM and ANQGSEA. V lost 5 bases and J 1 base, leaving 8 bases between the germline ends. The CDR3 is 12 residues long. The CDR3 coding sequence is TGCAGCGTTACCGGGGCCCAAGAGACCCAGTACTTC. Encoded protein: CSVTGAQETQYF.

There are a few counts of this clonotype. The chain employs TRBV5-5 and TRBJ2-2; D remains unclear. Germline V gene sequence: CDR1 SGHKS, CDR2 YYEKEE (reference sequence). Trimming cost V 0 bases and J 4 bases, with 7 bases left between them. The CDR3 is 14 amino acids. In DNA, the CDR3 is TGTGCCAGCAGCTTGGACACGAGCACCGGGGAGCTGTTTTTT. Residues: CASSLDTSTGELFF.

This clonotype was observed a handful of times. The chain employs TRBV4-1 and TRBJ1-1; D unclear. The germline V gene encodes CDR1 MGHRA and CDR2 YSYEKL. Deletions cut 4 bases from V and 1 base from J, with 10 bases between. This CDR3 has 14 residues. The CDR3 region is CASSLAHGNTEAFF. CDR3 nucleotides: TGCGCCAGCAGCCTAGCCCACGGGAACACTGAAGCTTTCTTT.

This clonotype was seen many times. The chain joins TRBV7-8 to TRBJ1-5; maybe TRBD1 (5 bases). The ends were cut back, 7 bases at V and 1 base at J, with 14 bases in the middle. The CDR3 covers 15 residues. Germline loops: CDR1 SGHVS, CDR2 FQNEAQ. The CDR3 DNA reads TGTGCCAGCATGCAGACAGAATACAGCAATCAGCCCCAGCATTTT. This codes for CASMQTEYSNQPQHF.

This clonotype has a count of ten or more. The chain combines TRBV7-2 with TRBJ1-1; 9 nucleotides match TRBD1. CDR1 and CDR2 from the germline V gene are SGHTA and FQGNSA. Germline trimming cut 5 bases from V and 5 bases from J; bases unmatched to any gene: 12. CDR3 size: 16 residues. The CDR3 region has the DNA TGTGCCAGCAGCCCCCCGGACAGGGGAGTTTATACTGAAGCTTTCTTT. This translates into CASSPPDRGVYTEAFF.

V gene TRBV5-1 combines with J gene TRBJ2-1; a possible D gene is TRBD2 (7 bases). V was clipped by 6 bases and J by 8 bases, with 18 bases between them. Germline values: CDR1 SGHRS, CDR2 YFSETQ. This CDR3 is built from 14 residues. CDR3 loop: CASKIRGGGHEQFF. In DNA form, the CDR3 reads TGCGCCAGCAAGATTAGAGGGGGGGGACATGAGCAGTTCTTC.

The chain links TRBV11-2 to TRBJ1-3, with D possibly being TRBD1 (6 bases). This CDR3 is built from 15 residues. The V gene lost 5 bases and the J gene lost 0 bases, with 11 bases spanning the gap. Germline lookup yields CDR1 SGHAT and CDR2 FQNNGV. This CDR3 reads CASSLGHHSGNTIYF. The DNA for the CDR3 is TGTGCCAGCAGCCTGGGACACCACTCTGGAAACACCATATATTTT.

This clonotype was counted many times. The CDR3 DNA follows: TGTGCCAGCTCACCACTATGGACTAGCGGGAAGGAGACCCAGTACTTC. This codes for CASSPLWTSGKETQYF. The chain carries TRBV18 and TRBJ2-5; TRBD2 matches 12 bases. J was trimmed by 5 bases and V by 1 base; bases with no gene match: 5. Germline V lookup: CDR1 KGHSH, CDR2 LQKENI. The CDR3 has 16 amino acids.

This clonotype showed up many times. The chain joins TRBV29-1 to TRBJ1-2; the match to TRBD1 covers 8 bases. The germline V gene encodes CDR1 SQVTM and CDR2 ANQGSEA. CDR3 length equals 15 residues. V dropped 3 bases and J dropped 8; count of bases not matched to a gene: 14. The CDR3 spells CSVEKTGQAREGYTF. CDR3 in DNA: TGCAGCGTTGAGAAGACGGGACAGGCCCGTGAGGGCTACACCTTC.

This clonotype came up a few times. The V and J genes are TRBV11-1 and TRBJ2-6, with D possibly being TRBD1 (5 bases). The ends were cut back, 1 base at V and 2 bases at J, with 12 bases in the middle. Germline CDR1 is SGHAT and CDR2 is FQDESV (reference sequence). The CDR3 has 17 residues. For the CDR3, the DNA is TGTGCCAGCAGCTTAGAATTATTAGGGGCTGGGGCCAACGTCCTGACTTTC. Its protein product is CASSLELLGAGANVLTF.

This clonotype showed up just a few times. At one of its ends the junction is not consistent with the germline gene, which may arise from a read error. CDR3 loop: CASSLLVNEQFF. The DNA for the CDR3 is TGTGCCAGCAGTCTACTAGTTAATGAGCAGTTTTTC. This chain links TRBV7-6 with TRBJ2-1; D perhaps matches TRBD2 (5 bases). The CDR3 extends over 12 amino acids. Germline CDR1 is SGHVS and CDR2 is FNYEAQ.

This clonotype was counted at least ten times. This chain joins TRBV7-8 and TRBJ2-1; D possibly matches TRBD1 or TRBD2 (5 bases each). The V and J ends lost 1 base and 2 bases respectively, with 15 bases between them. The CDR3 has 17 residues. CDR1 is SGHVS and CDR2 is FQNEAQ in the germline V gene. DNA of the CDR3: TGTGCCAGCAGCTTAGGAGGGTGGGGGATCCCCTACAATGAGCAGTTCTTC. Encoded protein: CASSLGGWGIPYNEQFF.

The table lists this clonotype with a few counts. This CDR3 reads CASSSSSTRRVNSYEQYF. The CDR3 DNA reads TGTGCCAGCAGTTCGTCTAGTACCCGACGAGTGAACTCCTACGAGCAGTACTTC. J is TRBJ2-7 and V is TRBV6-2 or TRBV6-3; D unresolved. The CDR3 spans 18 residues. CDR1 MNHEY and CDR2 SVGEGT come from the germline V gene. Trimming took 4 bases from V and 0 from J, leaving 22 bases between them.

In regard to this clonotype: A single base separates this from a much larger clone, so it may be a read error. This chain links TRBV7-6 with TRBJ2-7, with TRBD1 matching 9 bases. Unmatched junction bases numbered 6, after V lost 3 bases and J lost 6 bases. The germline CDR1 and CDR2 sequences are SGHVS and FNYEAQ. The CDR3 sequence is 14 residues long. The CDR3 region has the DNA TGTGCCAGCAGCTTCGGGACAGGGACCTGCGAGCAGTACTTC. It yields the protein CASSFGTGTCEQYF.

This clonotype occurred a few times. The chain joins TRBV5-1 to TRBJ2-2; 8 nucleotides agree with TRBD2. The length of the CDR3 is 15 residues. Trimming removed 5 bases from V and 2 bases from J; junction bases left unmatched: 5. Germline CDR1 SGHRS, CDR2 YFSETQ. The CDR3 loop reads CASSSTSANTGELFF. The DNA for the CDR3 is TGCGCCAGCAGTTCGACTAGCGCTAACACCGGGGAGCTGTTTTTT.

This clonotype was recorded at least ten times. The CDR3 spells CASSFGTSGLTDTQYF. DNA for the CDR3: TGTGCCAGCAGCTTTGGGACTAGCGGACTCACAGATACGCAGTATTTT. This chain joins TRBV7-9 and TRBJ2-3; 11 nucleotides match TRBD2. Looked up from germline, CDR1 is SEHNR and CDR2 is FQNEAQ (reference sequence). This CDR3 is built from 16 residues. With 3 bases clipped from V and 2 bases from J, the junction kept 4 bases outside the gene matches.

The gene calls are TRBV7-9 and TRBJ2-5; 13 positions match TRBD2. This CDR3 spans 16 amino acids. V lost 1 base, J lost 5 bases, and 4 bases stayed unmatched. From germline, CDR1 is SEHNR and CDR2 FQNEAQ (reference sequence). The CDR3 here is CASSLERTSGSETQYF. In nucleotides, the CDR3 is TGTGCCAGCAGCTTAGAGAGGACTAGCGGGAGCGAGACCCAGTACTTC.

The table lists this clonotype with a few counts. The V and J genes are TRBV25-1 and TRBJ2-1; no reliable D call. The germline CDR1 and CDR2 sequences are MGHDK and SYGVNS. Trimming took 7 bases from V and 0 from J, leaving 13 bases between them. The CDR3 is 15 residues long. This CDR3 is CASTSTLSSYNEQFF. CDR3 sequence (DNA): TGTGCCAGCACCTCGACCCTTAGCTCCTACAATGAGCAGTTCTTC.

V is TRBV12-3 or TRBV12-4 and J is TRBJ2-7; a weak D match, TRBD1 (6 bases). V lost 6 bases and J 7 bases, leaving 10 bases between the germline ends. This CDR3 contains 11 residues. In DNA, the CDR3 is TGTGCCAGCAGCTGGACAGTTGAGCAGTACTTC. Translating it yields CASSWTVEQYF.

This chain joins TRBV15 and TRBJ1-5; TRBD1 might be the D (6 bases). Germline lookup yields CDR1 LNHNV and CDR2 YYDKDF (reference sequence). V was cut by 5 bases and J by 10 bases, with 15 bases left in between. The length of the CDR3 is 13 residues. CDR3 amino acids: CATSGGATQPQHF. The CDR3 DNA is TGTGCCACCAGCGGGGGGGCCACGCAACCCCAGCATTTT.

The chain has TRBV10-3 and TRBJ2-2; D is tentatively TRBD1 or TRBD2 (5 bases each). The V end was cut by 2 bases, the J end by 3 bases, with 13 bases between. The CDR3 is made up of 16 amino acids. Germline-derived CDR1 and CDR2 are ENHRY and SYGVKD. CDR3: CAISERGGGDTGELFF. The CDR3 coding sequence is TGTGCCATCAGTGAGCGGGGCGGTGGGGACACCGGGGAGCTGTTTTTT.

This clonotype has ten or more counts. The V gene is TRBV6-1, the J gene TRBJ2-1; possibly TRBD1 or TRBD2 for D (6 bases each). The V end was cut by 0 bases, the J end by 10 bases, with 19 bases between. Germline V gene data show CDR1 as MNHNS and CDR2 as SASEGT. The CDR3 is made up of 16 amino acids. The CDR3 protein is CASSEALTGWGEEQFF. CDR3 nucleotide sequence: TGTGCCAGCAGTGAAGCGCTGACAGGTTGGGGGGAGGAGCAGTTCTTC.

This clonotype was recorded many times. This rearrangement joins TRBV7-8 to TRBJ2-1; tentatively, D is TRBD2 (6 bases). The CDR3 covers 14 residues. Germline V gives CDR1 SGHVS, CDR2 FQNEAQ. V gave up 4 bases and J gave up 10 bases, with 17 bases separating them. Here the CDR3 reads CASSYRGGDGEQFF. CDR3 sequence (DNA): TGTGCCAGCAGCTATCGGGGCGGGGACGGCGAGCAGTTCTTC. The whole variable domain, remainder taken from reference TRBV7-8 and TRBJ2-1, is GAGVSQSPRYKVAKRGQDVALRCDPISGHVSLFWYQQALGQGPEFLTYFQNEAQLDKSGLPSDRFFAERPEGSVSTLKIQRTQQEDSAVYLCASSYRGGDGEQFFGPGTRLTVL.

The chain uses TRBV10-3 and TRBJ2-1; D is uncertain. This CDR3 comprises 15 residues. The germline V and J ends were trimmed by 7 bases and 4 bases, with 17 bases remaining between them. Germline values: CDR1 ENHRY, CDR2 SYGVKD. CDR3 protein: CAIKNSKVRYNEQFF. The CDR3 DNA is TGTGCCATCAAAAATAGTAAGGTGCGGTACAATGAGCAGTTCTTC.

This clonotype was recorded a few times. This chain links TRBV15 with TRBJ1-2; perhaps TRBD1 as D (5 bases). The CDR3 consists of 16 residues. V lost 0 bases, J lost 0 bases, and 11 bases lay in between. Per germline, CDR1 LNHNV and CDR2 YYDKDF (reference sequence). CDR3 sequence reads: CATSRDRGGANYGYTF. CDR3 bases: TGTGCCACCAGCAGAGATCGCGGGGGTGCTAACTATGGCTACACCTTC.

This clonotype came up many times. V gene TRBV12-3 or TRBV12-4 combines with J gene TRBJ2-1, with D perhaps matching TRBD2 (6 bases). The ends were cut back, 1 base at V and 8 bases at J, with 12 bases in the middle. The CDR3 consists of 14 residues. CDR3 sequence reads: CASSLVLGGYEQFF. The CDR3 DNA follows: TGTGCCAGCAGTTTAGTCCTTGGGGGGTATGAGCAGTTCTTC.

This clonotype was detected a few times. This chain joins TRBV2 and TRBJ2-7; no reliable D call. The CDR3 runs to 13 residues. Deletions cut 4 bases from V and 6 bases from J, with 13 bases between. Germline V gene lookup returns CDR1 SNHLY and CDR2 FYNNEI. The CDR3 loop reads CASSGARSGEQYF. In DNA form, the CDR3 reads TGTGCCAGCAGTGGGGCTAGATCTGGCGAGCAGTACTTC.

This clonotype was observed a few times. The gene calls are TRBV29-1 and TRBJ2-7; 7 bases match TRBD2. This CDR3 region has 14 residues. Germline CDR1 reads SQVTM; CDR2 reads ANQGSEA. With 7 bases clipped from V and 1 base from J, the junction kept 10 bases outside the gene matches. CDR3 coding DNA: TGCAGCGGAAGGCGGGGGTCTGGATCCTACGAGCAGTACTTC. Its protein is CSGRRGSGSYEQYF.